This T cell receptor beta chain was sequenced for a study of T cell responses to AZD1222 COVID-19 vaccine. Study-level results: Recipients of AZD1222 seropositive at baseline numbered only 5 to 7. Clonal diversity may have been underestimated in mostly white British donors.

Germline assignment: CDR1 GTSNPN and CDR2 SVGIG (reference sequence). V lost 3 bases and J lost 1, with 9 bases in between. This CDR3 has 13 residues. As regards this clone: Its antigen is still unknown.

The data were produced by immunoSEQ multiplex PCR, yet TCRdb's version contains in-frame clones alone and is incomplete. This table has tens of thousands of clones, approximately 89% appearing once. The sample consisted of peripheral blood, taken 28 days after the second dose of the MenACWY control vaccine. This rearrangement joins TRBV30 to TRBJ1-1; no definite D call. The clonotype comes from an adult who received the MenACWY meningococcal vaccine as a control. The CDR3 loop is CAWSHTPNTEAFF. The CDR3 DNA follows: TGTGCCTGGAGCCACACACCGAACACTGAAGCTTTCTTT.